The 10 T cell receptor beta chains below come from one sample, sequenced in a study of T cells in Graves' hyperthyroidism and ophthalmopathy. Amplified TCR beta CDR3 regions came from RNA transcripts. A first-round RT-PCR of the TCR CDR3 used the HTBI primer set. TCRdb reanalysed the multiplex PCR reads using MiXCR and keeps one entry per CDR3 protein. This repertoire shows 490,000 or so distinct CDR3 sequences, 46% found once; its top ten account for around two fifths. Material: peripheral blood or thyroid tissue (not recorded which). The receptors were gathered from an adult woman with Graves' disease, either hyperthyroidism or ophthalmopathy (not recorded which).

This clonotype occurred many times. J is TRBJ2-7 and V is TRBV5-6; tentatively, D is TRBD1 (5 bases). The V end was cut by 4 bases, the J end by 5 bases, with 16 bases between. This CDR3 has 14 residues. Germline V CDR1 and CDR2: SGHDT, YYEEEE. In DNA, the CDR3 is TGTGCCAGCAGCAGCGACCCTTCGACAGACGAGCAGTACTTC. Its translation is CASSSDPSTDEQYF.

This clonotype was observed many times. The chain recombines TRBV4-2 with TRBJ2-6, with D tentatively TRBD1 (6 bases). This CDR3 is built from 15 residues. Trimming removed 4 bases from V and 2 bases from J, with 9 bases in between. The germline V gene encodes CDR1 LGHNA and CDR2 YNFKEQ. The CDR3: CASSPDRTGANVLTF. DNA of the CDR3: TGTGCCAGCAGCCCCGACAGGACTGGGGCCAACGTCCTGACTTTC.

This clonotype was seen a handful of times. This chain uses TRBV15 with TRBJ1-1, with 9 bases that match TRBD1. CDR1 and CDR2 (germline): LNHNV, YYDKDF (reference sequence). CDR3 length: 18 residues. The ends lost 3 bases at V and 6 bases at J; junction bases unmatched: 17. The CDR3 DNA reads as TGTGCCACCAGCAGCCTCAGGGGAGACAGGGGGAATCGCGCTGAAGCTTTCTTT. It is translated as CATSSLRGDRGNRAEAFF.

This clonotype has at least ten counts. The genes are TRBV7-9 and TRBJ2-5; D not resolved. The length of the CDR3 is 12 residues. With 5 bases removed from V and 5 bases from J, the gap between germline ends came to 9 bases. Germline-derived CDR1 and CDR2 are SEHNR and FQNEAQ (reference sequence). CDR3 DNA sequence: TGTGCCAGCAGCCGCCACGGGGAGACCCAGTACTTC. Amino acid sequence: CASSRHGETQYF.

This clonotype came up many times. The chain employs TRBV20-1 and TRBJ1-1; D may be TRBD1 (5 bases). The CDR3 loop spans 13 amino acids. The ends were cut back, 7 bases at V and 4 bases at J, with 16 bases in the middle. Germline V gives CDR1 DFQATT, CDR2 SNEGSKA (reference sequence). The CDR3 loop is CSGIVGGFTEAFF. The CDR3 coding sequence is TGCAGTGGAATTGTTGGGGGGTTCACTGAAGCTTTCTTT.

The V and J genes are TRBV2 and TRBJ2-5, with D maybe TRBD2 (5 bases). The CDR3 is made up of 12 amino acids. Trimming stripped 4 bases from V and 5 bases from J, with 8 bases between. Germline CDR1 and CDR2: SNHLY and FYNNEI. The CDR3 reads CASSVLVETQYF. The CDR3 coding sequence is TGTGCCAGCAGTGTACTAGTGGAGACCCAGTACTTC. The full variable domain, rest sourced from reference TRBV2 and TRBJ2-5, is EPEVTQTPSHQVTQMGQEVILRCVPISNHLYFYWYRQILGQKVEFLVSFYNNEISEKSEIFDDQFSVERPDGSNFTLKIRSTKLEDSAMYFCASSVLVETQYFGPGTRLLVL.

There are many counts of this clonotype. The chain links TRBV20-1 to TRBJ2-6; D is undetermined. Germline V CDR1 and CDR2: DFQATT, SNEGSKA (reference sequence). CDR3 length equals 16 residues. With 6 bases removed from V and 4 bases from J, the gap between germline ends came to 19 bases. CDR3: CSADSQPTLGANVLTF. CDR3 coding DNA: TGCAGTGCGGATTCCCAACCCACTCTGGGGGCCAACGTCCTGACTTTC.

This clonotype appeared a few times. The chain is built from TRBV28 and TRBJ2-5; 7 positions agree with TRBD1. With V trimmed by 3 bases and J by 5 bases, 6 bases remained unmatched. The CDR3 loop spans 14 amino acids. The germline CDR1 and CDR2 sequences are MDHEN and SYDVKM. In DNA form, the CDR3 reads TGTGCCAGCAGTTTCACACAGGGGATGGAGACCCAGTACTTC. Translated, it gives CASSFTQGMETQYF.

This chain joins TRBV7-9 and TRBJ2-7; D is uncertain. The CDR3 sequence is 14 residues long. Germline CDR1 is SEHNR and CDR2 is FQNEAQ (reference sequence). Trimming took 6 bases from V and 4 from J, leaving 16 bases between them. The CDR3 spells CASSRVLDRYEQYF. The DNA of the CDR3 is TGTGCCAGCAGTCGAGTGTTGGATCGATACGAGCAGTACTTC.

The V and J genes are TRBV4-2 and TRBJ2-7; the match to TRBD2 covers 7 bases. The germline gives CDR1 LGHNA, CDR2 YNFKEQ. Trimming removed 0 bases from V and 1 base from J; junction bases left unmatched: 6. There are 16 residues in the CDR3. The CDR3 region is CASSQEGGSGSYEQYF. CDR3 coding DNA: TGTGCCAGCAGCCAAGAAGGCGGGAGTGGGTCCTACGAGCAGTACTTC.